This entry describes one T cell receptor (beta chain). CDR3 length: 13 amino acids. With 8 bases removed from V and 7 bases from J, the gap between germline ends came to 18 bases. Germline CDR1 reads MDHEN; CDR2 reads SYDVKM. The sample belongs to a study of blood T cells in healthy people across ages. With a J-beta primer mix and a sample-barcoded 5' primer, a second PCR ran about 7 to 12 cycles. All cDNA molecules were each tagged by a template-switch adaptor with 12 random nucleotides. Sequencing yielded, for each sample, at least 3 million paired-end reads carrying CDR3. MiXCR was run by TCRdb on the 5' RACE reads, yielding one entry per CDR3 protein. This sample has roughly 800,000 distinct CDR3 sequences, with 58% found just once.

The chain has TRBV28 and TRBJ2-7; TRBD2 might be the D (6 bases). This clonotype originated in a man aged 25 to 45 in good health. The sample was blood. The CDR3 is CASRQGGAREQYF. In DNA, the CDR3 is TGTGCCAGCCGCCAAGGAGGGGCGAGGGAGCAGTACTTC. Full variable domain (rest looked up from reference TRBV28 and TRBJ2-7): DVKVTQSSRYLVKRTGEKVFLECVQDMDHENMFWYRQDPGLGLRLIYFSYDVKMKEKGDIPEGYSVSREKKERFSLILESASTNQTSMYLCASRQGGAREQYFGPGTRLTVT.